Listed here are 14 T cell receptor beta chains from one sample, sequenced in a study of shared clonotypes between healthy human individuals. Data came from immunoSEQ multiplex PCR; TCRdb stores just in-frame clones and leaves some out. Among about 2.1 million clones listed, about 94% were seen once. It was CD45RO-negative cells, positively selected for CCR7, that made up naive CD8 cells, with terminally differentiated effector memory CD45RA+ cells excluded. Sequenced: naive CD8+ T cells from PBMCs. The origin of the receptors is a young man in good health. Some clones in this sample may be carry-over from other donors' samples.

This clone was counted a single time. The chain recombines TRBV11-2 with TRBJ2-5; TRBD2 agrees at 8 bases. Germline CDR1 is SGHAT and CDR2 is FQNNGV. The CDR3 has 17 residues. J gave up 3 bases and V 4 bases, and 13 bases lay outside the gene matches. The CDR3 DNA sequence: TGTGCCAGCAGCTCCCGCCCGGGGGGGACGACGGAAGAGACCCAGTACTTC. Translated, it gives CASSSRPGGTTEETQYF.

In regard to this clone: This may come from a read error, since a much larger clone is one base off. Other DNA sequences within the sample encode an identical CDR3. This chain connects TRBV11-2 to TRBJ2-2; D is uncertain. This CDR3 comprises 11 residues. Germline V gene sequence: CDR1 SGHAT, CDR2 FQNNGV. V was cut by 5 bases and J by 6 bases, with 4 bases left in between. CDR3: CASSLAGELFF. CDR3 in DNA: TGTGCCAGCAGCCTAGCCGGGGAGCTGTTTTTT.

The chain couples TRBV19 to TRBJ1-5; D remains unclear. With 6 bases removed from V and 0 bases from J, the gap between germline ends came to 15 bases. Germline-derived CDR1 and CDR2 are LNHDA and SQIVND (reference sequence). The CDR3 runs to 16 residues. CDR3 sequence (DNA): TGTGCCAGTAGCGCAACCCAAGGGATTAGCAATCAGCCCCAGCATTTT. This codes for CASSATQGISNQPQHF.

J is TRBJ2-2 and V is TRBV2; unclear D gene. Trimming cost V 8 bases and J 0 bases, with 10 bases left between them. Germline V lookup: CDR1 SNHLY, CDR2 FYNNEI. CDR3 length: 14 residues. The CDR3 sequence is CASEGRPNTGELFF. As DNA, the CDR3 is TGTGCCAGCGAAGGACGGCCGAACACCGGGGAGCTGTTTTTT.

This clone was detected once. The V and J genes are TRBV7-3 and TRBJ2-2; TRBD1 matches at 7 bases. V trimming: 11 bases; J trimming: 4 bases; junction bases outside the gene matches: 7. From germline, CDR1 is SGHTA and CDR2 FQGTGA. The CDR3 extends over 13 amino acids. In nucleotides, the CDR3 is TGTGCCGGTCAGGACAGGACCACCGGGGAGCTGTTTTTT. It specifies CAGQDRTTGELFF.

The chain carries TRBV19 and TRBJ1-2; a weak D match, TRBD1 (5 bases). This CDR3 spans 14 amino acids. Germline V gene sequence: CDR1 LNHDA, CDR2 SQIVND (reference sequence). The germline V and J ends were trimmed by 6 bases and 7 bases, with 18 bases remaining between them. The CDR3 region has the DNA TGTGCCAGTAGATCCGCAGGGCTATTATCTGGCTACACCTTC. Translated, it gives CASRSAGLLSGYTF.

The chain is built from TRBV6-1 and TRBJ2-3; no firm D call. CDR3 length equals 14 residues. Trimming cost V 6 bases and J 3 bases, with 13 bases left between them. Germline V gene data show CDR1 as MNHNS and CDR2 as SASEGT. The CDR3 DNA reads as TGTGCCAGCAGATTCAGATCGAAGACAGATACGCAGTATTTT. This sequence encodes CASRFRSKTDTQYF.

V usage is TRBV19 and J usage is TRBJ2-1; no clear D. V lost 1 base and J 0 bases, leaving 7 bases between the germline ends. CDR1 LNHDA and CDR2 SQIVND come from the germline V gene (reference sequence). The CDR3 has 15 amino acids. The CDR3 reads CASSIARGSYNEQFF. The CDR3 region has the DNA TGTGCCAGTAGTATAGCCAGAGGCTCCTACAATGAGCAGTTCTTC.

V and J are TRBV5-1 and TRBJ2-1, with 7 bases fitting TRBD2. The length of the CDR3 is 14 residues. V lost 0 bases and J lost 9; bases outside the gene matches: 6. In germline, CDR1 is SGHRS, CDR2 YFSETQ. The CDR3 DNA sequence: TGCGCCAGCAGCTTGGAGGGACTACCGGGTGAGCAGTTCTTC. Translation: CASSLEGLPGEQFF.

Remarks on this clone: The sample holds other DNA sequences that translate to the same CDR3. V usage is TRBV27 and J usage is TRBJ2-7; 9 nucleotides match TRBD1. V was clipped by 6 bases and J by 4 bases; unmatched bases: 4. The CDR3 is 13 residues long. Germline-derived CDR1 and CDR2 are MNHEY and SMNVEV (reference sequence). CDR3 bases: TGTGCCAGCAGCTCGGGACAGGGATACGAGCAGTACTTC. Encoded protein: CASSSGQGYEQYF.

The chain joins TRBV27 to TRBJ2-1; D is perhaps TRBD1 (6 bases). Between the trimmed V and J ends, which lost 6 bases and 6 bases, there was a span of 9 bases. Germline assignment: CDR1 MNHEY and CDR2 SMNVEV (reference sequence). This CDR3 has 12 amino acids. CDR3 protein: CASRQGVNEQFF. CDR3 in DNA: TGTGCCAGCAGACAGGGAGTCAATGAGCAGTTCTTC.

Note on this clone: Other DNA sequences within the sample encode an identical CDR3. The V gene is TRBV9, the J gene TRBJ2-1, with 11 bases matching TRBD2. The CDR3 runs 15 residues. The J segment lost 4 bases and the V segment lost 3 bases, leaving 3 bases of the junction unmatched. The germline gives CDR1 SGDLS, CDR2 YYNGEE. CDR3 sequence: CASSEGTSGYNEQFF. DNA of the CDR3: TGTGCCAGCAGCGAGGGGACTAGCGGATACAATGAGCAGTTCTTC.

This clone was counted a single time. This rearrangement joins TRBV27 to TRBJ2-7; 10 bases are a match to TRBD1. The ends lost 5 bases at V and 2 bases at J; junction bases unmatched: 6. This CDR3 comprises 15 residues. Germline loops: CDR1 MNHEY, CDR2 SMNVEV (reference sequence). CDR3 in amino acids: CASSPSGTGAYEQYF. The CDR3 coding sequence is TGTGCCAGCAGTCCGTCCGGGACAGGGGCCTACGAGCAGTACTTC.

Worth noting for this clone: This sample includes further DNA sequences coding for the same CDR3. The chain uses TRBV9 and TRBJ2-3, with 9 nucleotides matching TRBD2. The CDR3 covers 16 residues. Looked up from germline, CDR1 is SGDLS and CDR2 is YYNGEE. J gave up 1 base and V 0 bases, and 3 bases lay outside the gene matches. CDR3 loop: CASSVGLAERTDTQYF. CDR3 bases: TGTGCCAGCAGCGTAGGACTAGCGGAGCGCACAGATACGCAGTATTTT. The full variable domain, in which reference TRBV9 and TRBJ2-3 provide the parts outside the CDR3, is DSGVTQTPKHLITATGQRVTLRCSPRSGDLSVYWYQQSLDQGLQFLIQYYNGEERAKGNILERFSAQQFPDLHSELNLSSLELGDSALYFCASSVGLAERTDTQYFGPGTRLTVL.